This T cell receptor (beta chain) was sequenced in a study of blood T cell repertoires in COVID-19. Overall study: The origin of the acute and convalescent COVID-19 samples was the United States, Italy and Spain.

Original methodology: Using reference gene primer amplification, nucleated cell counts were estimated. Measured with immunoSEQ multiplex PCR; TCRdb has only the in-frame clones, and not every one. The V and J calls and clone size are taken from that table; D and trimming were inferred from the DNA. The data contain roughly 350,000 clones, more than 75% of them singletons. Germline V lookup: CDR1 MNHNY, CDR2 SVGAGI (reference sequence). This CDR3 is built from 15 residues. Trimming took 6 bases from V and 4 from J; bases not matched to a gene: 9. The sequence came from a woman aged 45 to 65 with active or convalescent COVID-19. The rearrangement joins TRBV6-6 to TRBJ2-3, with TRBD2 identical over 8 bases. The sequencing input was peripheral blood. The CDR3 loop is CASSPAPGGADTQYF. DNA for the CDR3: TGTGCCAGCAGCCCGGCTCCGGGAGGGGCAGATACGCAGTATTTT.